A single sample is the source of the 7 T cell receptor beta chains below, sequenced in a study of shared clonotypes between healthy human individuals. Assay used: immunoSEQ multiplex PCR; TCRdb lists only in-frame clones, some missing. Of over a million clones listed, 78% are singletons. Material: memory CD4+ T cells from PBMCs. The subset was: CD45RA-negative fraction. The receptors originated from a man between 18 and 29 years old in good health. Some clones in this sample may be carry-over from other donors' samples.

The CDR3 coding sequence is TGTGCCAGCAGTCGGGGTAGCGGGACCTACAATGAGCAGTTCTTC. It yields the protein CASSRGSGTYNEQFF. The chain employs TRBV5-4 and TRBJ2-1; TRBD2 matches at 8 bases. The germline V gene has CDR1 SGHNT and CDR2 YYREEE (reference sequence). V was clipped by 5 bases and J by 2 bases; unmatched bases: 6. CDR3 length equals 15 residues.

The chain joins TRBV7-9 to TRBJ2-3; TRBD1 is a possible D gene (6 bases). Trimming cost V 1 base and J 5 bases, with 10 bases left between them. Germline CDR1 and CDR2: SEHNR and FQNEAQ (reference sequence). This CDR3 is built from 14 residues. The chain's CDR3 is CASSLDRAKDTQYF. In DNA, the CDR3 is TGTGCCAGCAGCTTAGACAGGGCCAAAGATACGCAGTATTTT.

V usage is TRBV29-1 and J usage is TRBJ2-7, with TRBD2 matching over 12 bases. V shed 6 bases, J shed 4 bases, and the junction held 16 bases outside the gene matches. Germline V gene lookup returns CDR1 SQVTM and CDR2 ANQGSEA. CDR3 length equals 17 residues. The CDR3: CSVTNPGLAGRNYEQYF. The CDR3 region has the DNA TGCAGCGTAACCAATCCGGGACTAGCGGGCCGAAATTACGAGCAGTACTTC.

This chain links TRBV6-6 with TRBJ2-7; D uncertain. This CDR3 contains 12 residues. CDR1 MNHNY and CDR2 SVGAGI come from the germline V gene (reference sequence). The V gene lost 6 bases and the J gene lost 2 bases, with 8 bases spanning the gap. CDR3 sequence: CASRGRAYEQYF. In DNA form, the CDR3 reads TGTGCCAGCAGGGGTAGGGCCTACGAGCAGTACTTC.

The CDR3: CASSPSGTGGTNEQFF. Here the CDR3 DNA reads TGTGCCAGCAGCCCATCCGGGACAGGGGGCACGAATGAGCAGTTCTTC. The J gene is TRBJ2-1, the V gene TRBV11-2, with 12 nucleotides matching TRBD1. This CDR3 comprises 16 residues. The J segment lost 7 bases and the V segment lost 5 bases, leaving 9 bases of the junction unmatched. Germline-derived CDR1 and CDR2 are SGHAT and FQNNGV.

This chain links TRBV6-1 with TRBJ2-7; D is unresolved. Looked up from germline, CDR1 is MNHNS and CDR2 is SASEGT. The length of the CDR3 is 13 residues. Trimming stripped 6 bases from V and 3 bases from J, with 12 bases between. Here the CDR3 DNA reads TGTGCCAGCAGCTGGCGGACCAACTACGAGCAGTACTTC. This codes for CASSWRTNYEQYF.

V gene TRBV9 combines with J gene TRBJ2-3, with 7 bases matching TRBD2. The CDR3 loop spans 16 amino acids. The V segment lost 0 bases and the J segment 1 base; nucleotides outside the gene matches: 5. Germline loops: CDR1 SGDLS, CDR2 YYNGEE. CDR3 protein: CASSVGFTSGTDTQYF. The CDR3, as DNA: TGTGCCAGCAGCGTAGGTTTCACTAGCGGCACAGATACGCAGTATTTT.